This T cell receptor beta chain was obtained from a study of CD8 T cells in Susac syndrome. When the RNA was reverse transcribed, random hexamers were used with an input of roughly 0.45 to 1 ug. The immunoSEQ assay covered 54 Vbeta and 13 Jbeta segments for CDR3. From the immunoSEQ multiplex PCR reads, TCRdb called clonotypes with MiXCR, one entry per CDR3 protein. The sample includes approximately 170,000 distinct CDR3 sequences, around 94% of them seen just once. With V trimmed by 0 bases and J by 10 bases, 9 bases remained unmatched. Germline lookup yields CDR1 DFQATT and CDR2 SNEGSKA (reference sequence). CDR3 length: 14 amino acids.

The sample comprised CD4+ T cells from PBMCs. The clonotype comes from a human donor with multiple sclerosis. V and J are TRBV20-1 and TRBJ2-1; 7 nucleotides line up with TRBD2. The DNA for the CDR3 is TGCAGTGCTAGAGATCGACCACTAGCGAACGAGCAGTTCTTC. Translating gives CSARDRPLANEQFF.